The clone carrying this T cell receptor beta chain has a count of ten or more. These data originate in a study of Graves' ophthalmopathy and Graves' hyperthyroidism. RNA transcripts were the source from which TCR beta CDR3 regions were amplified. First-round RT-PCR used HTBI primers; second-round multiplex PCR followed. TCRdb re-called the multiplex PCR reads through MiXCR, storing one row per CDR3 protein. Altogether some 400,000 distinct CDR3 sequences are present, around 18% being singletons, with the ten largest covering 1.6%. The CDR3 runs 14 residues. Trimming shortened V by 6 bases and J by 1 base, and 12 bases separated the two germline ends. Germline CDR1 is MRHNA and CDR2 is SNTAGT.

The genes are TRBV6-4 and TRBJ1-1, with D perhaps matching TRBD1 (6 bases). The sample taken for sequencing was peripheral blood. The source is a woman under 30 with Graves' ophthalmopathy. CDR3 DNA sequence: TGTGCCAGCAGGGATACGGACAGGAACACTGAAGCTTTCTTT. It is translated as CASRDTDRNTEAFF.